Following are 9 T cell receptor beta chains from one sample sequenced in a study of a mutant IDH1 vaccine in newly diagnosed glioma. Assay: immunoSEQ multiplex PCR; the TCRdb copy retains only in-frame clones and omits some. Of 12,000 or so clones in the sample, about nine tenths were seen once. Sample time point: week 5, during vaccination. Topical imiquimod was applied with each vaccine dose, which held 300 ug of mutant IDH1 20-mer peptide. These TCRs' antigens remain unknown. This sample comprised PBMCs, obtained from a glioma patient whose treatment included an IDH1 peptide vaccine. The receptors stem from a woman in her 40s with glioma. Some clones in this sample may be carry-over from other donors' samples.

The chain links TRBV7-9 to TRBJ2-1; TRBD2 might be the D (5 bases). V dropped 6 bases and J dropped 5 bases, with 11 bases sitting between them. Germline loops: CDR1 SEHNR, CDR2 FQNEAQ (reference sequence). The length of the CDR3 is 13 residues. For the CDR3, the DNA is TGTGCCAGCAGGTCGGGAAATGACAATGAGCAGTTCTTC. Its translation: CASRSGNDNEQFF.

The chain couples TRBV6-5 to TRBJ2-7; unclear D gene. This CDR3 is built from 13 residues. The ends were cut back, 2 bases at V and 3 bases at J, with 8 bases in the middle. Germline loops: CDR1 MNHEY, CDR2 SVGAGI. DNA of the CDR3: TGTGCCAGCAGTTACGATGTCGGCTACGAGCAGTACTTC. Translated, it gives CASSYDVGYEQYF.

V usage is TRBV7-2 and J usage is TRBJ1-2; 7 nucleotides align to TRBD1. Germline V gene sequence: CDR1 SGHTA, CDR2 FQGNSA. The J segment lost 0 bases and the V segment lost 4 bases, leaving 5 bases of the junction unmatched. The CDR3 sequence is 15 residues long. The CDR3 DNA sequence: TGTGCCAGCAGCTCCCAGGGGGGCTCTAACTATGGCTACACCTTC. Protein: CASSSQGGSNYGYTF. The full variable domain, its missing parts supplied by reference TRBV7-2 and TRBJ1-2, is GAGVSQSPSNKVTEKGKDVELRCDPISGHTALYWYRQSLGQGLEFLIYFQGNSAPDKSGLPSDRFSAERTGGSVSTLTIQRTQQEDSAVYLCASSSQGGSNYGYTFGSGTRLTVV.

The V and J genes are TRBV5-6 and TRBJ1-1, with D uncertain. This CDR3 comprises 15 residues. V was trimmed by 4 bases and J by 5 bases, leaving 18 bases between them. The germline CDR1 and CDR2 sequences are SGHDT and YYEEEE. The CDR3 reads CASSAATLAGTEAFF. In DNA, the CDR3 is TGTGCCAGCAGCGCCGCGACCTTAGCGGGAACTGAAGCTTTCTTT.

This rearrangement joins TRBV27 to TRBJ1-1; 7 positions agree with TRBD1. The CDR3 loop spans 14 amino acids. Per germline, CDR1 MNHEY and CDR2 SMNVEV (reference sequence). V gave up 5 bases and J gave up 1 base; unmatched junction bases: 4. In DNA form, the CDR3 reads TGTGCCAGCAGTGCCGGACAGGAGAACACTGAAGCTTTCTTT. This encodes CASSAGQENTEAFF.

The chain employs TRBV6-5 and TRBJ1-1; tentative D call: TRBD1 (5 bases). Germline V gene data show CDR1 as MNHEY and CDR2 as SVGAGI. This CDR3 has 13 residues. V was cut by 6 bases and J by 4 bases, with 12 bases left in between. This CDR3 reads CASRTGEATEAFF. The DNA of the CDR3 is TGTGCCAGCAGGACGGGGGAGGCCACTGAAGCTTTCTTT.

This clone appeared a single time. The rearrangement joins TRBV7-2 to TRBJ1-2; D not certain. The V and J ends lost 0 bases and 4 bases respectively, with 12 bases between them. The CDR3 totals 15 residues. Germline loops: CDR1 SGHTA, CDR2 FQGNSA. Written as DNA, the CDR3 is TGTGCCAGCAGCTTAGCGCAAAGGGTGGGCTATGGCTACACCTTC. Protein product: CASSLAQRVGYGYTF.

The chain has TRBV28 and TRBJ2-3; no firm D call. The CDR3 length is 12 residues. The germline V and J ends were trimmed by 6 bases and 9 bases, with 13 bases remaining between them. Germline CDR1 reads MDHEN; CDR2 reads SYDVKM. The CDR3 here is CASSPPLVTQYF. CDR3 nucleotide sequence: TGTGCCAGCAGCCCCCCCCTAGTAACGCAGTATTTT.

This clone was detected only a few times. This CDR3 is CASSPRDRGSQHF. The CDR3 DNA reads TGTGCCAGCAGCCCCCGGGACAGGGGGTCCCAGCATTTT. The chain carries TRBV4-2 and TRBJ1-5; 11 bases match TRBD1. This CDR3 has 13 residues. Trimming at V came to 4 bases and at J to 11 bases, leaving 4 bases not matched to a gene. CDR1 is LGHNA, CDR2 YNFKEQ, per germline.